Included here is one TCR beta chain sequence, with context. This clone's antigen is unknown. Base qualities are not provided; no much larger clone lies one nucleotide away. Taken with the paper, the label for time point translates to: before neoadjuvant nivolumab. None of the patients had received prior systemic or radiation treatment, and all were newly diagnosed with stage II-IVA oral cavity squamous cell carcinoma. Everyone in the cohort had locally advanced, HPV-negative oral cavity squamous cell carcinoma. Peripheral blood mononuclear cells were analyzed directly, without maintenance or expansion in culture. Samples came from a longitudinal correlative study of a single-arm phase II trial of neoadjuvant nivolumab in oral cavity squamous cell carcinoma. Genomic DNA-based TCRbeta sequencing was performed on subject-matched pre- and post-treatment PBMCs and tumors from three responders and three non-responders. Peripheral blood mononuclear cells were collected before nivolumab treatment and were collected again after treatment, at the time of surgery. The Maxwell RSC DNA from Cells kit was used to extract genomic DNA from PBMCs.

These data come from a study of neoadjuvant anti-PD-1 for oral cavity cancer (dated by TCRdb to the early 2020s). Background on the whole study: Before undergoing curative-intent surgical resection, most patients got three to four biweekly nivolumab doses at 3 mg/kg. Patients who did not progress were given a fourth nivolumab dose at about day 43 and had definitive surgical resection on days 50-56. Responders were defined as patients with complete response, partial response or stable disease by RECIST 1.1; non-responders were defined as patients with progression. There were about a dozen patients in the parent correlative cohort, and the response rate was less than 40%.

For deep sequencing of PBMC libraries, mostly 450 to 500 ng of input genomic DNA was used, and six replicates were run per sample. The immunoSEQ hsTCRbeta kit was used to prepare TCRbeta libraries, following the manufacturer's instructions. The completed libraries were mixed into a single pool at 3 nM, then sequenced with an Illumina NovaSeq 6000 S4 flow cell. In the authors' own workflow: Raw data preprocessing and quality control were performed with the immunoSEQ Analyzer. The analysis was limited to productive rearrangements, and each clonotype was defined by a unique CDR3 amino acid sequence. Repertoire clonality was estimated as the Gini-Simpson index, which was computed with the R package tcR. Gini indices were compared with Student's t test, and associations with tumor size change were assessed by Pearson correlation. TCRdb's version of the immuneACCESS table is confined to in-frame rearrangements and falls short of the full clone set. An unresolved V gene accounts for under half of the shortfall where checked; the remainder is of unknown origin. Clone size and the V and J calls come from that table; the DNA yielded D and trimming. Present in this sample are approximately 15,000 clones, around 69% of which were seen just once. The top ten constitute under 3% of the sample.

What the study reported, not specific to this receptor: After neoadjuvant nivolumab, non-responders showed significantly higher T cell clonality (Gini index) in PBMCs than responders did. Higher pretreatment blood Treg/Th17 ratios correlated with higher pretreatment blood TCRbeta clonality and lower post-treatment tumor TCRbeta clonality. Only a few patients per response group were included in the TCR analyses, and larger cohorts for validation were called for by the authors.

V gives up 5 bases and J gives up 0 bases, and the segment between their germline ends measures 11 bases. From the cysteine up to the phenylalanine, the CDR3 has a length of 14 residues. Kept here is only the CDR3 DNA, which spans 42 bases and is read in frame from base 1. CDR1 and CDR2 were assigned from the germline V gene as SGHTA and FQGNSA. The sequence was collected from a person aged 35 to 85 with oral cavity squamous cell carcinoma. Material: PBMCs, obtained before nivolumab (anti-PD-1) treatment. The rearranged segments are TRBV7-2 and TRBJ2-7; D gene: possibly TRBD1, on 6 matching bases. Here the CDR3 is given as CASSPGAASYEQYF. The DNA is TGTGCCAGCAGCCCAGGGGCCGCCTCCTACGAGCAGTACTTC.